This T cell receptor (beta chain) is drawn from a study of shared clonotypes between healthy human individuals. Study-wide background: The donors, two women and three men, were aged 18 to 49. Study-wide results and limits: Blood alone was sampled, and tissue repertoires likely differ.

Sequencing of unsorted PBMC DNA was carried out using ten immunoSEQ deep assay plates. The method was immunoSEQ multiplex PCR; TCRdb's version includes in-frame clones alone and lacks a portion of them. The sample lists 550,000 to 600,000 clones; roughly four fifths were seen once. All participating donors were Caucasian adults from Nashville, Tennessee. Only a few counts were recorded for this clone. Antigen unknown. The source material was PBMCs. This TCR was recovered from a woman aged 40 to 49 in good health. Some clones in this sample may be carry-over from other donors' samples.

Here the CDR3 DNA reads TGTGCCAGTAGTATTGAGGGGTGGACAGGGAACACTGAAGCTTTCTTT. Encoded protein: CASSIEGWTGNTEAFF. This chain links TRBV19 with TRBJ1-1; 7 bases map to TRBD1. This CDR3 spans 16 amino acids. Germline V gives CDR1 LNHDA, CDR2 SQIVND (reference sequence). V was clipped by 3 bases and J by 1 base; unmatched bases: 8.